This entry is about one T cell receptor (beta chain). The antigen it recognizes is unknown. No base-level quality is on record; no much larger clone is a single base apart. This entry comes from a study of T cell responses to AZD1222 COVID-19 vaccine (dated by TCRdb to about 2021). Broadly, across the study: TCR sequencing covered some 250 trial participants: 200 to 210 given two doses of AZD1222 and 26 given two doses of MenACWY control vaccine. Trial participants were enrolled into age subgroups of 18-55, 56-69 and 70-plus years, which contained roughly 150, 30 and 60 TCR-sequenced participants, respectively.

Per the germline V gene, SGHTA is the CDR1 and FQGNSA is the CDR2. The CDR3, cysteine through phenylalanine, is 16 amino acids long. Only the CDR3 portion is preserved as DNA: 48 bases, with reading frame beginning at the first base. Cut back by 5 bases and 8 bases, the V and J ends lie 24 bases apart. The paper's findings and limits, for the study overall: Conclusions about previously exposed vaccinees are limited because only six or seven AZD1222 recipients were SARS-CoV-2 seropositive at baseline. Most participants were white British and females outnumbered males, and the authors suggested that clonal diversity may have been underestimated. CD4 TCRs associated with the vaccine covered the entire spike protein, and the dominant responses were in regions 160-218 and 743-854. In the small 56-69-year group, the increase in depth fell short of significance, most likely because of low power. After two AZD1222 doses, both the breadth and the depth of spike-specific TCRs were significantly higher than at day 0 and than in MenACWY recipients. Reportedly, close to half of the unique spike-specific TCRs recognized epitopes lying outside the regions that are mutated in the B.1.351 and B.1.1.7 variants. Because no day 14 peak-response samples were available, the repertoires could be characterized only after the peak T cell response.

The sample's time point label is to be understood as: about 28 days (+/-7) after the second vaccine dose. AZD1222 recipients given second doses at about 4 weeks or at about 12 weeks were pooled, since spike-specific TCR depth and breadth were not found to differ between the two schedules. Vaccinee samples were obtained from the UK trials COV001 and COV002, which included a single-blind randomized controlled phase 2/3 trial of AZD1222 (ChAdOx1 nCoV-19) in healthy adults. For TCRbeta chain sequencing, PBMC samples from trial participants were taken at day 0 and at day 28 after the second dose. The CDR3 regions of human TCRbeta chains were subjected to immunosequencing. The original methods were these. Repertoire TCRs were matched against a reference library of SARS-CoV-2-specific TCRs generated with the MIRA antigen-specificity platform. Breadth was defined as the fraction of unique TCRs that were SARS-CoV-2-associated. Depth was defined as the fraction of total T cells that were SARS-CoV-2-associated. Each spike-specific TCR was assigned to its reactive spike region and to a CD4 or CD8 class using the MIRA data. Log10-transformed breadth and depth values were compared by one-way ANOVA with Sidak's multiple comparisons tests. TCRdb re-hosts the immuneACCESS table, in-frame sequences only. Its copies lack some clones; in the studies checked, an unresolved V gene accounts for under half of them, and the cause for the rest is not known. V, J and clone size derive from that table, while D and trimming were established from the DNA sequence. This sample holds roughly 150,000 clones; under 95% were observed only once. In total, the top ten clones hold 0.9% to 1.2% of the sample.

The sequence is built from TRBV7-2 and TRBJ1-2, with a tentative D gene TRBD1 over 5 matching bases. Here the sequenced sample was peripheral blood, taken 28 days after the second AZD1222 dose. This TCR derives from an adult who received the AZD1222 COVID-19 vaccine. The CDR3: CASSPTSGAGLSGYTF. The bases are TGTGCCAGCAGCCCCACCTCAGGAGCAGGGCTTTCGGGCTACACCTTC. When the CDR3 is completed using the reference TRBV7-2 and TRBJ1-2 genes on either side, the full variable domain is GAGVSQSPSNKVTEKGKDVELRCDPISGHTALYWYRQSLGQGLEFLIYFQGNSAPDKSGLPSDRFSAERTGGSVSTLTIQRTQQEDSAVYLCASSPTSGAGLSGYTFGSGTRLTVV.